The source of this T cell receptor (beta chain) is a study of T cells in Graves' hyperthyroidism and ophthalmopathy. The overall study: Peripheral blood draws took place at initial diagnosis, ahead of any treatment. Whole-study findings and limits: The model predicted ophthalmopathy a median approximately 6 months before onset.

Absent ophthalmopathy progression within 18 months defined stable Graves' hyperthyroidism. Diagnosis rested on symptoms, serum thyroxine and TRAb, thyroid ultrasound, and orbital computed tomography. TCR beta CDR3 regions were amplified from RNA. A set of HTBI primers served as the primers for a first-round RT-PCR of the TCR CDR3. One entry per CDR3 protein, called by TCRdb with MiXCR from the multiplex PCR reads. The sample lists over 700,000 distinct CDR3 sequences, approximately 36% occurring once. J was trimmed by 4 bases and V by 8 bases; bases with no gene match: 8. The length of the CDR3 is 14 residues. There are many counts of this clonotype. Its antigen remains unknown.

This sequence was found in a woman between 35 and 50 years old with Graves' hyperthyroidism. The rearrangement uses TRBV12-3 or TRBV12-4 and TRBJ1-5; 7 nucleotides line up with TRBD1. The source material was blood. The CDR3 sequence: CASDGGRGNQPQHF. Here the CDR3 DNA reads TGTGCCAGCGATGGTGGCAGGGGGAATCAGCCCCAGCATTTT.